The clone carrying this T cell receptor beta chain was found once. The method was immunoSEQ multiplex PCR; TCRdb's version includes in-frame clones alone and lacks a portion of them. Of around 2.1 million clones in the sample, about 93% are singletons; the top ten hold more than 1.5%. V shed 6 bases and J shed 1 base, with 13 bases lying between them. The CDR3 is 15 residues long. Germline CDR1 and CDR2: MDHEN and SYDVKM. CD8 cells regarded as naive lacked CD45RO, were positively chosen for CCR7, and omitted terminally differentiated effector memory CD45RA+ cells. The sample originates from a study of shared clonotypes between healthy human individuals.

The TCR comes from a man aged 18-30 years in good health. Some clones in this sample may be carry-over from other donors' samples. The gene calls are TRBV28 and TRBJ1-5; TRBD1 might be the D (5 bases). Sequenced input: naive CD8+ T cells from PBMCs. The DNA of the CDR3 is TGTGCCAGCAGCGCGAACCAGGGCAGCAATCAGCCCCAGCATTTT. It specifies CASSANQGSNQPQHF.